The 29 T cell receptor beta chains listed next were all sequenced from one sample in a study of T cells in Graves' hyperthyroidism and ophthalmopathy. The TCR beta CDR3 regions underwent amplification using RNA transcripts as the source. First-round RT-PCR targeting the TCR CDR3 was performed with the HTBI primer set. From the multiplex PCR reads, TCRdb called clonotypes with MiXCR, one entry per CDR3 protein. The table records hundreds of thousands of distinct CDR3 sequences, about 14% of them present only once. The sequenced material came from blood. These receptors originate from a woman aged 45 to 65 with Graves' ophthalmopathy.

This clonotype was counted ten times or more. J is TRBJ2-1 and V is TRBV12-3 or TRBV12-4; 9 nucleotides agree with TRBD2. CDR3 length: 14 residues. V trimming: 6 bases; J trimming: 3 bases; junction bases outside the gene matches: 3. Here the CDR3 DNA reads TGTGCCAGCAGGCGGGAGGGAAACTACAATGAGCAGTTCTTC. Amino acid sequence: CASRREGNYNEQFF.

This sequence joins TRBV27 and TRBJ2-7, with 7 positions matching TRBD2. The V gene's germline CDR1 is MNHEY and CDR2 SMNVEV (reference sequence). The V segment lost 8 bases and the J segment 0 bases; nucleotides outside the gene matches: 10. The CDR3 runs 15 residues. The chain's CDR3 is CASGRLAVSSYEQYF. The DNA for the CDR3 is TGTGCCAGCGGCCGCCTAGCGGTGAGCTCCTACGAGCAGTACTTC.

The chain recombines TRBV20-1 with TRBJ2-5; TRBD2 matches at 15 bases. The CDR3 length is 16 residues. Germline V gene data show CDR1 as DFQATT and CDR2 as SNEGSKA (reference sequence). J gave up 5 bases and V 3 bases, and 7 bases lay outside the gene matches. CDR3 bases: TGCAGTGCTAGCGGACTAGCGGGAGGGTCGGCCGAGACCCAGTACTTC. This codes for CSASGLAGGSAETQYF.

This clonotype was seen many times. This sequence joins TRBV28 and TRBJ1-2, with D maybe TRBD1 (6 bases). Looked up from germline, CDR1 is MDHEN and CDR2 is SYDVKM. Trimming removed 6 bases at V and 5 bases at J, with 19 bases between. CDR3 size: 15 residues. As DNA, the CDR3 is TGTGCCAGCAGCGTACAAACGGACAGCGCTTATGGCTACACCTTC. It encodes CASSVQTDSAYGYTF.

CDR3 residues: CASSRLASNTGELFF. CDR3 nucleotide sequence: TGCGCCAGCTCACGTTTAGCGTCGAACACCGGGGAGCTGTTTTTT. The chain recombines TRBV5-1 with TRBJ2-2; possibly TRBD2 for D (5 bases). CDR1 is SGHRS, CDR2 YFSETQ, per germline. The CDR3 contains 15 residues. The V end was cut by 7 bases, the J end by 0 bases, with 13 bases between.

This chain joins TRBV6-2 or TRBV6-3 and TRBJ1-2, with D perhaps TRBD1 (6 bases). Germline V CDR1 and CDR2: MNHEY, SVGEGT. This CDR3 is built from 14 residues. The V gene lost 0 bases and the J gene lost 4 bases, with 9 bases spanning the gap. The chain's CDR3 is CASSYSSGAYGYTF. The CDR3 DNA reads TGTGCCAGCAGTTACTCTTCAGGGGCCTATGGCTACACCTTC.

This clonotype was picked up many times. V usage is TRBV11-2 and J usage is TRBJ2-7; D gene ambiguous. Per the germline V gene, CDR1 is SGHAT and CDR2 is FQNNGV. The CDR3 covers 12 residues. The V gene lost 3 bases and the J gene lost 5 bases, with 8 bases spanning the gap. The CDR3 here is CASSFRIDEQYF. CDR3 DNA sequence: TGTGCCAGCAGCTTTCGCATCGACGAGCAGTACTTC.

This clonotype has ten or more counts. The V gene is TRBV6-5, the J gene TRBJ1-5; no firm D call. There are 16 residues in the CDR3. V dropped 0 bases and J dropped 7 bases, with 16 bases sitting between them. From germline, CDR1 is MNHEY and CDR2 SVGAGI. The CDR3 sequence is CASSYSVVRVDQPQHF. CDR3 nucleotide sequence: TGTGCCAGCAGTTACTCCGTGGTCCGGGTGGACCAGCCCCAGCATTTT.

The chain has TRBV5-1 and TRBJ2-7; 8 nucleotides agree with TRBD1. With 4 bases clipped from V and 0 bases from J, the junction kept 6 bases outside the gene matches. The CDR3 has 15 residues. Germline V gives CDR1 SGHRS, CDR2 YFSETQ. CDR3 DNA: TGCGCCAGCAGCGTTCCGGGACAGGCCTCCTACGAGCAGTACTTC. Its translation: CASSVPGQASYEQYF.

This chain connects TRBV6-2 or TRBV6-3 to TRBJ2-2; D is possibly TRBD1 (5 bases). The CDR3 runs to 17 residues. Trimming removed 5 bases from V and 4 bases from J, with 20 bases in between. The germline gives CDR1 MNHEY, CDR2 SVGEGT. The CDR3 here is CASSPTKGLTGTGELFF. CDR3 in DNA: TGTGCCAGCAGTCCCACAAAGGGGTTAACGGGCACCGGGGAGCTGTTTTTT.

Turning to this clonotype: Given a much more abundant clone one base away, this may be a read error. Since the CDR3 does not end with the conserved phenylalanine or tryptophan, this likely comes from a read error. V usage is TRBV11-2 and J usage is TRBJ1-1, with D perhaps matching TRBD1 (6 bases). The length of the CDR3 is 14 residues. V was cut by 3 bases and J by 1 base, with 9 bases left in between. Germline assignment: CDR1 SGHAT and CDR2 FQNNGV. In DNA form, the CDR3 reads TGTGCCAGCAGCTTTTTACAGGGGAACACTGAAGCTTTCCTT. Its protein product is CASSFLQGNTEAFL.

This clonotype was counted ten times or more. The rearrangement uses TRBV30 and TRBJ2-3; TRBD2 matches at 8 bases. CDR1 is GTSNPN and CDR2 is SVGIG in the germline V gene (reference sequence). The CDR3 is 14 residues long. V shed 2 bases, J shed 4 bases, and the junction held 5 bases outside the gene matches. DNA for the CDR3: TGTGCCTGGAGTAGCGGGAGAATTTCAGATACGCAGTATTTT. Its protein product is CAWSSGRISDTQYF.

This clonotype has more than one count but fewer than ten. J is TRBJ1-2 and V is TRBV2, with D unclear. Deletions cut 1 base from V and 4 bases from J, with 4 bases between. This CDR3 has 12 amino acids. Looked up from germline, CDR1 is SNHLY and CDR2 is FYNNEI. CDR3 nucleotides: TGTGCCAGCAGTGAAGACGGCTATGGCTACACCTTC. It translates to CASSEDGYGYTF.

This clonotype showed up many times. CDR3 amino acids: CASSLFFRFGGSYNEQFF. The CDR3 DNA follows: TGTGCCAGCAGCTTATTTTTCCGGTTCGGAGGCTCCTACAATGAGCAGTTCTTC. The chain uses TRBV7-2 and TRBJ2-1; possibly TRBD2 for D (5 bases). Germline V lookup: CDR1 SGHTA, CDR2 FQGNSA. This CDR3 is built from 18 residues. The V and J ends lost 2 bases and 0 bases respectively, with 17 bases between them.

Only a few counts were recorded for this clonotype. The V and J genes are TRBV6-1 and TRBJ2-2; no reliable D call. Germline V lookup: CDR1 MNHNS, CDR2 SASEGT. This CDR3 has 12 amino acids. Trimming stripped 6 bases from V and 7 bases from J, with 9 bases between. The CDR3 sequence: CASRRRNGELFF. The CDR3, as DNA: TGTGCCAGCAGGAGGAGAAACGGGGAGCTGTTTTTT.

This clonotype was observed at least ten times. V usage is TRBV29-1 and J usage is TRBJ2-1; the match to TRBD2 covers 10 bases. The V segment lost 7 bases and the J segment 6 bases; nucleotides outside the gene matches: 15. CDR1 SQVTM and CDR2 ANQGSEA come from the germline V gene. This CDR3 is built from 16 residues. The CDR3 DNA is TGCAGCGCAGACCCGGGACTAGCGTCCGGAGCCAATGAGCAGTTCTTC. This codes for CSADPGLASGANEQFF.

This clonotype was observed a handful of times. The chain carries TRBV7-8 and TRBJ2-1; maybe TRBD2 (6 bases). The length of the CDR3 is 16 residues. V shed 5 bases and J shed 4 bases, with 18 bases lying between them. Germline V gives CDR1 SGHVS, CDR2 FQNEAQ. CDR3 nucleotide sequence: TGTGCCAGCAGCCCCCCCGGGACTCACAAATACAATGAGCAGTTCTTC. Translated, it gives CASSPPGTHKYNEQFF.

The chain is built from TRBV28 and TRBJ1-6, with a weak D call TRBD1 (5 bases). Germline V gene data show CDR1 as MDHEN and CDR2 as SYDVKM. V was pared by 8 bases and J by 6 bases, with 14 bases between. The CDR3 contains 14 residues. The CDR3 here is CASGTDSLNSPLHF. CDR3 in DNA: TGTGCCAGCGGAACTGACAGTCTTAATTCACCCCTCCACTTT.

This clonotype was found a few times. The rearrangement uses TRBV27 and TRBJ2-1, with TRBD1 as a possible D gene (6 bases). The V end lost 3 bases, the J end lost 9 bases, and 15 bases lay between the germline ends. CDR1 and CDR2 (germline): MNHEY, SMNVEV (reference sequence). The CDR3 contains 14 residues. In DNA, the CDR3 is TGTGCCAGCAGTTTCAATACAGGGTCCCCTGAGCAGTTCTTC. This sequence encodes CASSFNTGSPEQFF.

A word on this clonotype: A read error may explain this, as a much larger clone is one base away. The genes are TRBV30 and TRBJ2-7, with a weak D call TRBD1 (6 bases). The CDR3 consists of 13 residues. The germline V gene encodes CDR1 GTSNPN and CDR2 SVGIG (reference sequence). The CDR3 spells CAWSVSRGYEQCF. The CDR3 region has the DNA TGTGCCTGGAGTGTATCCAGGGGATACGAGCAGTGCTTC.

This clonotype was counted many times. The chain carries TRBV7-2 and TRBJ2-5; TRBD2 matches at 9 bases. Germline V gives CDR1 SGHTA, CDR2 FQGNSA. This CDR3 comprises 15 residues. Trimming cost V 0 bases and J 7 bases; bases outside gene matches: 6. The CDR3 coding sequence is TGTGCCAGCAGCTTAGCGCCAGCGCGGGGGGGGACCCAGTACTTC. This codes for CASSLAPARGGTQYF.

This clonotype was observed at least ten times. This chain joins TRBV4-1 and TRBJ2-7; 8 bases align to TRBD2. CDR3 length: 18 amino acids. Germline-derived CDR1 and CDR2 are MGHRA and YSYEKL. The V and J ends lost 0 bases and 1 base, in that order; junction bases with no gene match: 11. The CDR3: CASSQDVGASGRSYEQYF. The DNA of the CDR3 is TGCGCCAGCAGCCAAGATGTTGGGGCTAGCGGGCGATCCTACGAGCAGTACTTC.

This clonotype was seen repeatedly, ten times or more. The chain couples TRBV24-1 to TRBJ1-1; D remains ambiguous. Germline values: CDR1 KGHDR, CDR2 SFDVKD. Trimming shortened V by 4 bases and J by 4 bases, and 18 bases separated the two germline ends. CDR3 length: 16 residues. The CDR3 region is CATSDNLGAITTEAFF. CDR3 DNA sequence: TGTGCCACCAGTGACAACCTGGGAGCGATCACCACTGAAGCTTTCTTT.

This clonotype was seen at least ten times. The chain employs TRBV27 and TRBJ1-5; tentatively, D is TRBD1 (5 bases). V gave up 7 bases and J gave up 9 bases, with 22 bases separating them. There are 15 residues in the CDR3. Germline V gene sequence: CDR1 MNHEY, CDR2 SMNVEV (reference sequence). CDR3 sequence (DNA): TGTGCCAGCACTCGAAGGAGGGGCGAGGTGGCGCCCCAGCATTTT. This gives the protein CASTRRRGEVAPQHF.

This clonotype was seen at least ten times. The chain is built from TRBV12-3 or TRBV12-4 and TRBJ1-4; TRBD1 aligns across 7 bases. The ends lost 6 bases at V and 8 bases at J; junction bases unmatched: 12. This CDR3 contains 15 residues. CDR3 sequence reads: CASSPSGGGWEKLFF. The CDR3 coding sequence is TGTGCCAGCAGCCCCTCAGGGGGTGGTTGGGAAAAACTGTTTTTT.

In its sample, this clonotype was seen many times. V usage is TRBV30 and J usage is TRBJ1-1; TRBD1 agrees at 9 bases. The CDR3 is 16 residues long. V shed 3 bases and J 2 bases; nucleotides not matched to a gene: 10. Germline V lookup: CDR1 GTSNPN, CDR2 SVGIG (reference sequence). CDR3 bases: TGTGCCTGGAGCCTCGGGACAGGGCTCAGAAACACTGAAGCTTTCTTT. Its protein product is CAWSLGTGLRNTEAFF.

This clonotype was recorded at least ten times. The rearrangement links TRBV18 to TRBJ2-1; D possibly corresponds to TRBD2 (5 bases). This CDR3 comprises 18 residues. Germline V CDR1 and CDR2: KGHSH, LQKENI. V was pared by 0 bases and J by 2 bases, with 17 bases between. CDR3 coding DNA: TGTGCCAGCTCACCACCGAGAGGGCAGAAGATGACCTACAATGAGCAGTTCTTC. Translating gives CASSPPRGQKMTYNEQFF. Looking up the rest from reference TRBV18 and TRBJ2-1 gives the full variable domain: NAGVMQNPRHLVRRRGQEARLRCSPMKGHSHVYWYRQLPEEGLKFMVYLQKENIIDESGMPKERFSAEFPKEGPSILRIQQVVRGDSAAYFCASSPPRGQKMTYNEQFFGPGTRLTVL.

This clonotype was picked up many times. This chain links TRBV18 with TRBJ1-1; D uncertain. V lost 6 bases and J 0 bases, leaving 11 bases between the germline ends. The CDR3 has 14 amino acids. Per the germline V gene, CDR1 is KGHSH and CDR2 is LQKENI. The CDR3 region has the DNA TGTGCCAGCTCCTTTGACAAACTGAACACTGAAGCTTTCTTT. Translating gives CASSFDKLNTEAFF.

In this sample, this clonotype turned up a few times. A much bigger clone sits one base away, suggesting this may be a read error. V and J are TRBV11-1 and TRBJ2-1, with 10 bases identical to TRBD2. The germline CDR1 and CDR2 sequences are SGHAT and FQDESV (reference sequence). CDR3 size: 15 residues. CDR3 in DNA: TGTGCCAGCAGCCTAGCGGGAGATCCCTACAATGAGCAGTTCTTC. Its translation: CASSLAGDPYNEQFF.